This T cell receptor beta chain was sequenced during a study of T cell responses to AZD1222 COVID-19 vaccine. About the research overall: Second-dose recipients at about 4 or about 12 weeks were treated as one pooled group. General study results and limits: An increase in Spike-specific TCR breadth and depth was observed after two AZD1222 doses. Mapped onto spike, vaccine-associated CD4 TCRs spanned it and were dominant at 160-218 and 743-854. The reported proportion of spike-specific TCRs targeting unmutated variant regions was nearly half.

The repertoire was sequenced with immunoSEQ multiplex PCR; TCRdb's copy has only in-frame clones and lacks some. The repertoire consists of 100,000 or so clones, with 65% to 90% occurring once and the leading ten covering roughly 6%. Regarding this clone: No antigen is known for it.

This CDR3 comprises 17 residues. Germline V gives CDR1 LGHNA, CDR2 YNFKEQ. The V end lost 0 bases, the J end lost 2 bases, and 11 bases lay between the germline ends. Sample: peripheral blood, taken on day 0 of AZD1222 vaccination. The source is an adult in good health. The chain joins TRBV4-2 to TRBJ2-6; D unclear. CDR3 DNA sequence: TGTGCCAGCAGCCAAGAGGTTTCGCTAGCTGGGGCCAACGTCCTGACTTTC. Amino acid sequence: CASSQEVSLAGANVLTF.